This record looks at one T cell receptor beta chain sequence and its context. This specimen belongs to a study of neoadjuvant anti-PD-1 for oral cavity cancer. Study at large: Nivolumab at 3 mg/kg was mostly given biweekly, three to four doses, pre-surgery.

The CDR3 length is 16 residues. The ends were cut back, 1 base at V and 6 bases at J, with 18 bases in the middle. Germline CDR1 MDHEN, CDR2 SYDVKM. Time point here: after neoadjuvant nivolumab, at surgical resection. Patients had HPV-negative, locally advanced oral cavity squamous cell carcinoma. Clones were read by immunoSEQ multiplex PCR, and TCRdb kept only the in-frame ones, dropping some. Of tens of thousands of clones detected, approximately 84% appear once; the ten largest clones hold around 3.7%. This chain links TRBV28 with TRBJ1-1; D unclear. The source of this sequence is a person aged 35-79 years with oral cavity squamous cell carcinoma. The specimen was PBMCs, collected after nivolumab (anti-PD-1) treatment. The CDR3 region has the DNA TGTGCCAGCAGTTTATTGGGGTCGGGGTATGGCGCTGAAGCTTTCTTT. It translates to CASSLLGSGYGAEAFF.